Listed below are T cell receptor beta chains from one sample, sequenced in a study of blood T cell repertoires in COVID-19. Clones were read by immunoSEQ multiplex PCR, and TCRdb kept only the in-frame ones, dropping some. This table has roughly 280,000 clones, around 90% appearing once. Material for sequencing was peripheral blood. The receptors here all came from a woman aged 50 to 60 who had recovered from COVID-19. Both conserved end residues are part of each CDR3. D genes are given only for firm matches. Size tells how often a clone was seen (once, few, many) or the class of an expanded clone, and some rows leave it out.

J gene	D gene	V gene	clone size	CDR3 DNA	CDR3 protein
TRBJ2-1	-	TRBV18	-	TGTGCCAGCTCACCACCCAAATTTTCGGGCAATGAGCAGTTCTTC	CASSPPKFSGNEQFF
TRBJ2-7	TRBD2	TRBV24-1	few	TGTGCCACCAGTGGGGCTAGCGGGTTCGAGGGCGAGCAGTACTTC	CATSGASGFEGEQYF
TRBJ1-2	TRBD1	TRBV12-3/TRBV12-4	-	TGTGCCAGCAGTCCAAGGACAGGGGAAGGCTACACCTTC	CASSPRTGEGYTF
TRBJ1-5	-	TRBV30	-	TGTGCCTGGAGTCGGACATCTAGGTATCAGCCCCAGCATTTT	CAWSRTSRYQPQHF
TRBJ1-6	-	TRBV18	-	TGTGCCAGCTCACCAATCGGGTCTCAGAGATATAATTCACCCCTCCACTTT	CASSPIGSQRYNSPLHF
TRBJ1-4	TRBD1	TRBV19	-	TGTGCCAGTAGTCCCCGACAGGGCTGGACTAATGAAAAACTGTTTTTT	CASSPRQGWTNEKLFF
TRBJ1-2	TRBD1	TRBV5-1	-	TGCGCCAGCAGCTTTCAACCACTGCCAGGACAGGGAGACTATGGCTACACCTTC	CASSFQPLPGQGDYGYTF
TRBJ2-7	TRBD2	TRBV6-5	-	TGTGCCAGCAGTTACGGCGGGGGGATTTCGGACGAGCAGTACTTC	CASSYGGGISDEQYF
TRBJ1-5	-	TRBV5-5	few	TGTGCCAGCAGCTCTGGGGGCGCCGGTCAGCCCCAGCATTTT	CASSSGGAGQPQHF
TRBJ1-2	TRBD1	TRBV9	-	TGTGCCAGCAGCGAACTCCCGGTGACAGGGTACTATGGCTACACCTTC	CASSELPVTGYYGYTF
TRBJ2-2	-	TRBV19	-	TGTGCCAGTAGTATCGGACAGAACACCGGGGAGCTGTTTTTT	CASSIGQNTGELFF